Shown below are 21 T cell receptor beta chains from a single sample sequenced in a study of T-cell reconstitution after alpha-beta-depleted transplantation in children. Unique molecular identifiers were used in preparing the TCRbeta library. One entry per CDR3 protein, called by TCRdb with MiXCR from the PCR reads. This sample has 540,000 or so distinct CDR3 sequences, with around 23% found just once. The material was PBMCs, mostly from graft donor cells, obtained 360 days after TCRalphabeta/CD19-depleted stem cell transplant. These receptors were collected from a boy younger than two who had a stem cell transplant for acute myeloid leukemia, so the T cells may come from the graft donor.

This clonotype has a handful of counts. This chain joins TRBV12-3 or TRBV12-4 and TRBJ2-3; either TRBD1 or TRBD2 may supply D (6 bases each). The CDR3 loop spans 14 amino acids. The V and J ends lost 6 bases and 4 bases respectively, with 14 bases between them. CDR3 sequence reads: CASREGVLADTQYF. The CDR3 region has the DNA TGTGCCAGCAGGGAGGGGGTGTTGGCAGATACGCAGTATTTT.

This clonotype has more than one count but fewer than ten. The chain is built from TRBV7-2 and TRBJ2-1; D tentatively fits TRBD1 or TRBD2 (5 bases each). V dropped 3 bases and J dropped 4 bases, with 16 bases sitting between them. CDR1 and CDR2 from the germline V gene are SGHTA and FQGNSA. The CDR3 totals 16 residues. CDR3 in DNA: TGTGCCAGCAGCTTTCTCACCGGGACGGTTTACAATGAGCAGTTCTTC. Protein: CASSFLTGTVYNEQFF.

This clonotype was found many times. The genes are TRBV20-1 and TRBJ1-5; TRBD1 aligns across 8 bases. The CDR3 is made up of 13 amino acids. CDR1 is DFQATT and CDR2 is SNEGSKA in the germline V gene (reference sequence). With V trimmed by 5 bases and J by 6 bases, 6 bases remained unmatched. CDR3 DNA: TGCAGTGCTTCAGGGGGCGAGGGTCAGCCCCAGCATTTT. Residues: CSASGGEGQPQHF.

This clonotype came up many times. The gene calls are TRBV6-1 and TRBJ2-7; 7 nucleotides match TRBD1. After removal of 5 bases from V and 7 bases from J, the junction contained 11 bases not matched to a gene. CDR1 and CDR2 from the germline V gene are MNHNS and SASEGT. The CDR3 has 14 amino acids. The CDR3 DNA reads TGTGCCAGCAGTCCGGGACAGTCCGTAGTTGAGCAGTACGTC. Translation: CASSPGQSVVEQYV.

The chain recombines TRBV20-1 with TRBJ2-7; D perhaps matches TRBD1 (6 bases). The CDR3 has 14 amino acids. V was cut by 6 bases and J by 0 bases, with 15 bases left in between. Per germline, CDR1 DFQATT and CDR2 SNEGSKA (reference sequence). The CDR3 loop reads CSAPRQANSYEQYF. The CDR3 nucleotides are TGCAGTGCGCCTCGACAGGCAAACTCCTACGAGCAGTACTTC.

The chain couples TRBV25-1 to TRBJ2-7; D gene unclear. Trimming left V 7 bases short and J 5 bases short, with 9 bases between. In germline, CDR1 is MGHDK, CDR2 SYGVNS. This CDR3 has 11 residues. CDR3 protein: CASKSVDEQYF. The CDR3 coding sequence is TGTGCCAGCAAATCTGTGGACGAGCAGTACTTC.

The rearrangement links TRBV6-1 to TRBJ1-3, with 7 bases lining up with TRBD1. This CDR3 region has 16 residues. Germline V gene data show CDR1 as MNHNS and CDR2 as SASEGT. Trimming removed 6 bases from V and 2 bases from J; junction bases left unmatched: 10. Here the CDR3 DNA reads TGTGCCAGCAGGCGGGGGGAAACAGGGGCTGGAAACACCATATATTTT. It specifies CASRRGETGAGNTIYF.

The table lists this clonotype with a few counts. The chain couples TRBV5-6 to TRBJ2-7; D is unresolved. This CDR3 comprises 11 residues. V was shortened by 6 bases and J by 3 bases, with 7 bases between the two germline ends. Germline values: CDR1 SGHDT, CDR2 YYEEEE. CDR3 sequence (DNA): TGTGCCAGCAACCCAGGCTACGAGCAGTACGTC. Residues: CASNPGYEQYV.

Many counts were recorded for this clonotype. This chain links TRBV29-1 with TRBJ2-4; 9 bases match TRBD1. From germline, CDR1 is SQVTM and CDR2 ANQGSEA. The junction had 25 bases not matched to a gene; V was cut back by 6 bases and J by 10 bases. This CDR3 is 18 amino acids long. The CDR3 region is CSVPKSEWSTGGCRIQYF. The CDR3 coding sequence is TGCAGCGTCCCCAAGTCAGAGTGGTCGACAGGGGGATGTAGGATTCAGTACTTC. Drawing the rest from reference TRBV29-1 and TRBJ2-4, the complete variable domain is SAVISQKPSRDICQRGTSLTIQCQVDSQVTMMFWYRQQPGQSLTLIATANQGSEATYESGFVIDKFPISRPNLTFSTLTVSNMSPEDSSIYLCSVPKSEWSTGGCRIQYFGAGTRLSVL.

This clonotype has ten or more counts. The chain is built from TRBV5-1 and TRBJ1-1; TRBD1 matches 8 bases. This CDR3 region has 12 residues. The ends lost 2 bases at V and 9 bases at J; junction bases unmatched: 3. CDR1 is SGHRS, CDR2 YFSETQ, per germline. The CDR3 sequence is CASSFDRGQAFF. Here the CDR3 DNA reads TGCGCCAGCAGCTTTGACAGGGGCCAAGCTTTCTTT.

V gene TRBV20-1 combines with J gene TRBJ1-5; 10 bases line up with TRBD1. Germline CDR1 and CDR2: DFQATT and SNEGSKA (reference sequence). This CDR3 is 16 amino acids long. The junction had 6 bases not matched to a gene; V was cut back by 1 base and J by 3 bases. This CDR3 reads CSARGRDRGYNQPQHF. In DNA, the CDR3 is TGCAGTGCTAGAGGAAGGGACAGGGGTTACAATCAGCCCCAGCATTTT.

The chain uses TRBV5-4 and TRBJ1-2; D is undetermined. This CDR3 has 15 residues. V gave up 2 bases and J gave up 6 bases, with 17 bases separating them. Germline loops: CDR1 SGHNT, CDR2 YYREEE (reference sequence). CDR3 nucleotide sequence: TGTGCCAGCAGCTTCCGGAGGTCCCCCTCGGATGGCTACACCTTC. Its translation is CASSFRRSPSDGYTF.

CDR3 protein: CSASAAGAEGEQYF. CDR3 nucleotides: TGCAGTGCTAGCGCCGCCGGGGCAGAGGGGGAGCAGTACTTC. The V and J genes are TRBV20-1 and TRBJ2-7; D could derive from TRBD1 or TRBD2 (5 bases each). This CDR3 is built from 14 residues. Trimming shortened V by 3 bases and J by 7 bases, and 19 bases separated the two germline ends. Germline CDR1 is DFQATT and CDR2 is SNEGSKA (reference sequence).

This rearrangement joins TRBV6-5 to TRBJ2-7, with D perhaps TRBD1 (5 bases). This CDR3 is 15 amino acids long. Germline V gene data show CDR1 as MNHEY and CDR2 as SVGAGI. Trimming cost V 2 bases and J 0 bases, with 11 bases left between them. In DNA, the CDR3 is TGTGCCAGCAGTTACGGGGCCCCCGGCTCCTACGAGCAGTACTTC. It translates to CASSYGAPGSYEQYF.

This clonotype was counted many times. The rearrangement links TRBV6-2 or TRBV6-3 to TRBJ2-1, with 9 bases matching TRBD2. In germline, CDR1 is MNHEY, CDR2 SVGEGT. V lost 7 bases, J lost 5 bases, and 9 bases stayed unmatched. This CDR3 has 15 residues. The CDR3 here is CASTPSAGGNNEQFF. The CDR3 region has the DNA TGTGCCAGCACCCCTTCCGCGGGGGGGAACAATGAGCAGTTCTTC.

This clonotype was recorded a few times. The genes are TRBV20-1 and TRBJ1-2; 11 nucleotides match TRBD1. The CDR3 extends over 14 amino acids. V was pared by 3 bases and J by 6 bases, with 6 bases of the junction left unmatched. Germline V gene sequence: CDR1 DFQATT, CDR2 SNEGSKA (reference sequence). The CDR3 region has the DNA TGCAGTGCTAGGGGGACAGGGGGTCGGGATGGCTACACCTTC. As protein: CSARGTGGRDGYTF.

This clonotype was seen a few times. The genes are TRBV19 and TRBJ2-2, with D possibly being TRBD2 (6 bases). The germline V gene encodes CDR1 LNHDA and CDR2 SQIVND (reference sequence). V was trimmed by 0 bases and J by 4 bases, leaving 9 bases between them. CDR3 length: 15 residues. The CDR3 DNA reads as TGTGCCAGTAGTATAGAACTAGCACCCACCGGGGAGCTGTTTTTT. Amino acid sequence: CASSIELAPTGELFF.

In the case of this clonotype: With a much larger clone just one base away, this may be a read error. The rearrangement links TRBV29-1 to TRBJ2-5, with D possibly called TRBD1 or TRBD2 (5 bases each). The CDR3 is made up of 11 amino acids. Germline V CDR1 and CDR2: SQVTM, ANQGSEA. V was pared by 4 bases and J by 5 bases, with 8 bases between. The CDR3 sequence is CSVVWGETQYF. As DNA, the CDR3 is TGCAGCGTTGTGTGGGGGGAGACCCAGTACTTC. Looking up the rest from reference TRBV29-1 and TRBJ2-5 gives the full variable domain: SAVISQKPSRDICQRGTSLTIQCQVDSQVTMMFWYRQQPGQSLTLIATANQGSEATYESGFVIDKFPISRPNLTFSTLTVSNMSPEDSSIYLCSVVWGETQYFGPGTRLLVL.

This clonotype was detected ten times or more. J is TRBJ2-5 and V is TRBV7-8; no clear D. V gave up 0 bases and J gave up 4 bases, with 3 bases separating them. The CDR3 length is 12 residues. Germline values: CDR1 SGHVS, CDR2 FQNEAQ. DNA of the CDR3: TGTGCCAGCAGCTTAGCGCGAGAGACCCAGTACTTC. It specifies CASSLARETQYF.

Turning to this clonotype: A much larger clone differs from this one at a single base, so this may be a read error. The rearrangement uses TRBV5-1 and TRBJ2-7, with 8 nucleotides matching TRBD2. Germline values: CDR1 SGHRS, CDR2 YFSETQ. The CDR3 runs 15 residues. The CDR3 loop is CASSLAGTRLYEHYF. The CDR3 nucleotides read TGCGCCAGCAGCTTGGCCGGGACTAGACTCTACGAGCACTACTTC.

This clonotype appeared many times. The V call is TRBV20-1, the J call TRBJ1-2, with D unresolved. V gave up 3 bases and J gave up 3 bases, with 11 bases separating them. Germline lookup yields CDR1 DFQATT and CDR2 SNEGSKA (reference sequence). The CDR3 spans 13 residues. CDR3 sequence (DNA): TGCAGTGCTAGCGACGCTAAGCACTATGGCTACACCTTC. Protein product: CSASDAKHYGYTF.